Shown below are 18 T cell receptor beta chains from a single sample sequenced in a study of OX40 agonist ivuxolimab in advanced cancers. Generated by immunoSEQ multiplex PCR, the TCRdb table keeps only in-frame clones and is missing some. The data show 65,000 to 85,000 clones, more than 85% seen once. The sequencing here drew on CD4+ or CD8+ T cells sorted from blood, taken in a trial of the OX40 agonist ivuxolimab. Every receptor here comes from an adult with an advanced solid tumor such as melanoma, head and neck, liver or kidney cancer.

DNA of the CDR3: TGTGCCAGCAGCGCTTTTCCGACTTACAATGAGCAGTTCTTC. Its protein is CASSAFPTYNEQFF. The chain joins TRBV9 to TRBJ2-1; D call uncertain. Trimming removed 3 bases from V and 4 bases from J, with 11 bases in between. The CDR3 covers 14 residues. Germline V CDR1 and CDR2: SGDLS, YYNGEE. The complete variable domain, with remaining parts taken from reference TRBV9 and TRBJ2-1, reads DSGVTQTPKHLITATGQRVTLRCSPRSGDLSVYWYQQSLDQGLQFLIQYYNGEERAKGNILERFSAQQFPDLHSELNLSSLELGDSALYFCASSAFPTYNEQFFGPGTRLTVL.

The J gene is TRBJ2-3, the V gene TRBV5-1, with a possible D match to TRBD1 (6 bases). The CDR3 is 13 amino acids. V shed 1 base and J shed 5 bases, with 8 bases lying between them. Germline CDR1 and CDR2: SGHRS and YFSETQ. CDR3 residues: CASSLTTGDTQYF. CDR3 nucleotide sequence: TGCGCCAGCAGCTTGACGACAGGAGATACGCAGTATTTT.

V gene TRBV27 combines with J gene TRBJ2-7, with TRBD2 identical over 9 bases. With 3 bases clipped from V and 4 bases from J, the junction kept 4 bases outside the gene matches. This CDR3 spans 14 amino acids. Germline CDR1 MNHEY, CDR2 SMNVEV (reference sequence). In DNA, the CDR3 is TGTGCCAGCAGTTTCAAGCTAGCGGGATACGAGCAGTACTTC. It specifies CASSFKLAGYEQYF.

The rearrangement joins TRBV27 to TRBJ1-2; tentatively, D is TRBD1 (5 bases). Germline V lookup: CDR1 MNHEY, CDR2 SMNVEV (reference sequence). CDR3 length: 13 amino acids. Trimming left V 6 bases short and J 8 bases short, with 16 bases between. In nucleotides, the CDR3 is TGTGCCAGCAGCCTGGGACCCGCGGGGGGCTACACCTTC. This translates into CASSLGPAGGYTF.

J is TRBJ2-7 and V is TRBV7-9, with D perhaps TRBD1 (6 bases). CDR1 SEHNR and CDR2 FQNEAQ come from the germline V gene (reference sequence). The CDR3 has 14 residues. V lost 1 base and J lost 3, with 10 bases in between. Here the CDR3 reads CASSLEGDVYEQYF. Here the CDR3 DNA reads TGTGCCAGCAGCTTAGAGGGGGACGTCTACGAGCAGTACTTC. Combining the CDR3 with reference TRBV7-9 and TRBJ2-7 gives the whole variable domain DTGVSQNPRHKITKRGQNVTFRCDPISEHNRLYWYRQTLGQGPEFLTYFQNEAQLEKSRLLSDRFSAERPKGSFSTLEIQRTEQGDSAMYLCASSLEGDVYEQYFGPGTRLTVT.

The chain uses TRBV7-6 and TRBJ2-2, with D perhaps given as TRBD1 or TRBD2 (5 bases each). The V end was cut by 2 bases, the J end by 6 bases, with 10 bases between. The CDR3 is made up of 14 amino acids. CDR1 is SGHVS, CDR2 FNYEAQ, per germline. CDR3 bases: TGTGCCAGCAGCTTAAGGGGAGAGTCCGGGGAGCTGTTTTTT. Its protein product is CASSLRGESGELFF.

The chain uses TRBV27 and TRBJ2-7; 7 bases are a match to TRBD1. J gave up 2 bases and V 2 bases, and 12 bases lay outside the gene matches. CDR1 and CDR2 from the germline V gene are MNHEY and SMNVEV (reference sequence). The CDR3 loop spans 17 amino acids. In DNA form, the CDR3 reads TGTGCCAGCAGTTTACAAGGTTTTAGGGGGCCAGCCTACGAGCAGTACTTC. This gives the protein CASSLQGFRGPAYEQYF.

V and J are TRBV11-2 and TRBJ1-1; D is perhaps TRBD1 (6 bases). Trimming pared 3 bases from V and 1 base from J, leaving 6 bases between. The CDR3 extends over 13 amino acids. Germline lookup yields CDR1 SGHAT and CDR2 FQNNGV. CDR3 nucleotide sequence: TGTGCCAGCAGCTTGGGACAGAACACTGAAGCTTTCTTT. Amino acid sequence: CASSLGQNTEAFF.

This rearrangement joins TRBV4-1 to TRBJ1-2, with a possible D match to TRBD1 (6 bases). This CDR3 is 13 amino acids long. V was clipped by 4 bases and J by 8 bases, with 14 bases between them. In germline, CDR1 is MGHRA, CDR2 YSYEKL. CDR3 amino acids: CASSPPRGGGYTF. The CDR3 DNA reads TGCGCCAGCAGCCCTCCCAGGGGCGGCGGCTACACCTTC.

The chain couples TRBV29-1 to TRBJ2-1, with TRBD2 matching 7 bases. Germline-derived CDR1 and CDR2 are SQVTM and ANQGSEA. Trimming cost V 5 bases and J 6 bases; bases outside gene matches: 7. The CDR3 spans 13 residues. CDR3 nucleotide sequence: TGCAGCGTTCTAGCGGAAACCGTCAATGAGCAGTTCTTC. It encodes CSVLAETVNEQFF.

This chain joins TRBV7-9 and TRBJ2-5, with D possibly being TRBD2 (5 bases). Germline lookup yields CDR1 SEHNR and CDR2 FQNEAQ (reference sequence). Trimming stripped 2 bases from V and 1 base from J, with 11 bases between. The length of the CDR3 is 15 residues. CDR3: CASSLNQLAQETQYF. For the CDR3, the DNA is TGTGCCAGCAGCTTAAACCAGCTAGCCCAAGAGACCCAGTACTTC.

The chain uses TRBV5-6 and TRBJ2-1; either TRBD1 or TRBD2 may fit D (5 bases each). V lost 1 base and J lost 5, with 13 bases in between. This CDR3 comprises 15 residues. Per the germline V gene, CDR1 is SGHDT and CDR2 is YYEEEE. The CDR3 DNA is TGTGCCAGCAGCTTGCGAGGGGCCCACAACAATGAGCAGTTCTTC. Amino acid sequence: CASSLRGAHNNEQFF. The variable domain in full, completed from reference TRBV5-6 and TRBJ2-1, reads DAGVTQSPTHLIKTRGQQVTLRCSPKSGHDTVSWYQQALGQGPQFIFQYYEEEERQRGNFPDRFSGHQFPNYSSELNVNALLLGDSALYLCASSLRGAHNNEQFFGPGTRLTVL.

The rearrangement uses TRBV5-6 and TRBJ1-1, with unresolved D. Germline V lookup: CDR1 SGHDT, CDR2 YYEEEE. The CDR3 length is 13 residues. The V gene lost 0 bases and the J gene lost 3 bases, with 6 bases spanning the gap. CDR3 nucleotides: TGTGCCAGCAGCTTGGCCGGGGACACTGAAGCTTTCTTT. Encoded protein: CASSLAGDTEAFF.

The rearrangement joins TRBV6-5 to TRBJ1-1; tentatively, D is TRBD1 (6 bases). The ends were cut back, 10 bases at V and 4 bases at J, with 10 bases in the middle. The CDR3 extends over 11 amino acids. Germline CDR1 reads MNHEY; CDR2 reads SVGAGI. Written as DNA, the CDR3 is TGTGCCACAATGGGGGCCACTGAAGCTTTCTTT. It translates to CATMGATEAFF.

Only one count was recorded for this clone. The CDR3 DNA is TGCGCCAGCAGCCAAGTTGGCCTCGGGGCCGGAGAGACCCAGTACTTC. Translation: CASSQVGLGAGETQYF. The genes are TRBV4-1 and TRBJ2-5, with D possibly being TRBD1 or TRBD2 (5 bases each). The CDR3 consists of 16 residues. The germline CDR1 and CDR2 sequences are MGHRA and YSYEKL. Between the trimmed V and J ends, which lost 1 base and 4 bases, there was a span of 16 bases.

The chain couples TRBV6-1 to TRBJ2-5; D perhaps matches TRBD2 (6 bases). From germline, CDR1 is MNHNS and CDR2 SASEGT. V lost 1 base and J lost 3, with 6 bases in between. This CDR3 spans 13 amino acids. The CDR3 DNA reads TGTGCCAGCAGTGAAGGGGGGGAAGAGACCCAGTACTTC. This codes for CASSEGGEETQYF.

V usage is TRBV2 and J usage is TRBJ1-2, with D unresolved. V dropped 1 base and J dropped 3 bases, with 21 bases sitting between them. Looked up from germline, CDR1 is SNHLY and CDR2 is FYNNEI. This CDR3 has 18 residues. The CDR3 loop reads CASSEVHPTWEVDYGYTF. For the CDR3, the DNA is TGTGCCAGCAGTGAAGTTCATCCGACGTGGGAAGTGGACTATGGCTACACCTTC.

The J gene is TRBJ2-2, the V gene TRBV9; D might be TRBD1 (5 bases). Trimming removed 3 bases from V and 3 bases from J, with 12 bases in between. Germline values: CDR1 SGDLS, CDR2 YYNGEE. This CDR3 comprises 15 residues. Here the CDR3 reads CASSAQGPDTGELFF. The CDR3 bases are TGTGCCAGCAGCGCCCAGGGTCCCGACACCGGGGAGCTGTTTTTT.